This T cell receptor beta chain was recovered during a study of regulatory T cells in long-lasting Graves disease. The sample's time point: newly diagnosed GD, antithyroid drugs for less than 3 months. From RNA extracted from PBMCs, the TCR library was made. At least ten counts were recorded for this clonotype. Its antigen is currently unknown. The junction had 2 bases not matched to a gene; V was cut back by 3 bases and J by 3 bases. The CDR3 consists of 12 residues. Germline-derived CDR1 and CDR2 are SQVTM and ANQGSEA. Broader study findings: Preferential use of TRBV28, TRBJ1-2 and TRBJ2-5 was seen in persistent disease.

The TCR beta library used iRepertoire HTBI primers with Arm-PCR amplification of CDR3. Original methodology: Gene usage covered around 62 TRBV and 14 TRBJ segments. TCRdb processed the multiplex PCR reads anew with MiXCR; each CDR3 protein has one entry. For this entry, the V and J calls and clone size follow TCRdb and not the study's own pipeline. The table records some 400,000 distinct CDR3 sequences, more than 12% of them present only once. Separately, the same data were catalogued under a study of T cells in Graves' hyperthyroidism and ophthalmopathy. That paper notes: Newly diagnosed hyperthyroidism patients aged 18 to 65 years had disease lasting under 2 months. Diagnoses were made from clinical symptoms, serum measures (thyroxine and TRAb), thyroid ultrasound and orbital computed tomography.

The sequence was collected from a woman aged 30 to 39 with Graves disease. The rearrangement uses TRBV29-1 and TRBJ2-7, with 7 bases identical to TRBD2. Sequenced here: peripheral blood mononuclear cells (PBMCs), sampled at new diagnosis, from a patient treated with antithyroid drugs. For the CDR3, the DNA is TGCAGCGTTGATGGCGGGAGCTACGAGCAGTACTTC. Protein product: CSVDGGSYEQYF.